The clone carrying this T cell receptor (beta chain) was observed a few times. The antigen is undetermined. The treatment: 15 to 20 received Ad26.COV2.S at low or high dose, single or two shots; about 5 received placebo; per-sample allocation not given. Day 63 after the first vaccine or placebo injection was the time point for sampling. This vaccine is an Ad26 vector that expresses the Wuhan-strain SARS-CoV-2 spike. Using immunoSEQ multiplex PCR, the repertoire was profiled, and TCRdb retains in-frame clones only, with some absent. The sample records hundreds of thousands of clones, 75% to 90% being singletons. This sample stems from a study of Ad26.COV2.S vaccination and SARS-CoV-2 variants. The overall study: The donor belonged to the COV1001 Ad26.COV2.S trial arm. Intramuscularly, Ad26.COV2.S was given either once or twice, 56 days apart. Findings of the study overall: Across vaccine and placebo recipients, the breadth of non-spike TCRs was similar.

The receptor was derived from a person between 18 and 65 years old who received the Ad26.COV2.S COVID-19 vaccine or a placebo. The sequences come from peripheral blood, collected in a trial of Ad26.COV2.S vaccine versus placebo.

CDR3 protein: CSVKDGWPETDGYTF. In nucleotides, the CDR3 is TGCAGCGTTAAGGACGGATGGCCCGAAACGGATGGCTACACCTTC. The chain is built from TRBV29-1 and TRBJ1-2; D remains unclear. V shed 5 bases and J shed 6 bases, with 22 bases lying between them. The CDR3 covers 15 residues. CDR1 is SQVTM and CDR2 is ANQGSEA in the germline V gene.